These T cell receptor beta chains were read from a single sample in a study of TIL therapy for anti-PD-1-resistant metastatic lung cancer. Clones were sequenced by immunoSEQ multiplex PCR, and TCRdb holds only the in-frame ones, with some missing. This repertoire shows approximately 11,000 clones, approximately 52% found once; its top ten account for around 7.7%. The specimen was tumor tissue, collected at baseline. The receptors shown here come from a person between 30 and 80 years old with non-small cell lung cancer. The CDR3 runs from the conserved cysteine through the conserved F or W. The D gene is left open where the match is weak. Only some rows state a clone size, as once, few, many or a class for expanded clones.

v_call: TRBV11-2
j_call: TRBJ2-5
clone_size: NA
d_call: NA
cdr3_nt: TGTGCCAGCAGCTTAGCGGTACAGGGAGAGACCCAGTACTTC
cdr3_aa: CASSLAVQGETQYF

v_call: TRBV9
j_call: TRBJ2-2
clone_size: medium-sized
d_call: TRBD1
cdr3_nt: TGTGCCAGCAGCGTTGGACAGGGACTCTCAACCGGGGAGCTGTTTTTT
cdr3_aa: CASSVGQGLSTGELFF

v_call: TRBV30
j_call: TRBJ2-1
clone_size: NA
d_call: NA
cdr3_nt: TGTGCCTTAGGGCTTCGGACAGACCAGTTCTTC
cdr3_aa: CALGLRTDQFF

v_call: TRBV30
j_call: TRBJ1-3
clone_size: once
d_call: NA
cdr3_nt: TGTGCCTGGAGTGCTACTACAGGGTGGTATGCTGGAAACACCATATATTTT
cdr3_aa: CAWSATTGWYAGNTIYF

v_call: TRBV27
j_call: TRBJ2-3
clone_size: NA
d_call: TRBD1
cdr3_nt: TGTGCCAGGAGAAGACAGGGGGTAACAGATACGCAGTATTTT
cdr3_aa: CARRRQGVTDTQYF

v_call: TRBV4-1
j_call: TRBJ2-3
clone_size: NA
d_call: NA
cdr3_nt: TGCGCCAGCAGCCCCCACCCCTTAGGGACGCAGTATTTT
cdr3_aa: CASSPHPLGTQYF

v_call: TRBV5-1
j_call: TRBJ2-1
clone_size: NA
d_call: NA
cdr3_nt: TGCGCCAGCAGGGTTTCCTACAATGAGCAGTTCTTC
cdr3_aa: CASRVSYNEQFF

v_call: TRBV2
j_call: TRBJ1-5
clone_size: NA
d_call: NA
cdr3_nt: TGTGCCAGCAGTGAGGCCGGGCTCCTCAATCAGCCCCAGCATTTT
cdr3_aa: CASSEAGLLNQPQHF

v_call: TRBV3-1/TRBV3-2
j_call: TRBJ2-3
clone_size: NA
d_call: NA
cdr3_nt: TGTGCCAGCAGCCAAGCTAAGGGAGGCCGCACAGATACGCAGTATTTT
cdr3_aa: CASSQAKGGRTDTQYF

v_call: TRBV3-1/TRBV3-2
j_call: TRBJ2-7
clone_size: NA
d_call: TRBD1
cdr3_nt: TGTGCCAGCAGTTCCACGGGACAGGGGGCAGGCGAGCAGTACTTC
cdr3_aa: CASSSTGQGAGEQYF

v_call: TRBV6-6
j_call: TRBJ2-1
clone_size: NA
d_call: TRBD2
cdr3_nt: TGTGCCAGCAGTTCCTTGATAGCGGGGTACAACAATGAGCAGTTCTTC
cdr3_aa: CASSSLIAGYNNEQFF

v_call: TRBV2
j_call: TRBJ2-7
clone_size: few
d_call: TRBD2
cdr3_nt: TGTGCCAGTACTGGGACTAGCGGGGGCGTCTCCTACGAGCAGTACTTC
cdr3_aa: CASTGTSGGVSYEQYF

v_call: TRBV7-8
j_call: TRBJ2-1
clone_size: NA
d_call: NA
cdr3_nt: TGTGCCAGCAGCCCCTACGTCGCCTACAATGAGCAGTTCTTC
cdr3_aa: CASSPYVAYNEQFF

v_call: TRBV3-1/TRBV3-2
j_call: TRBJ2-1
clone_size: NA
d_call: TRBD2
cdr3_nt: TGTGCCAGCAGCCAAGACCTAGCGGGGTACAATGAGCAGTTCTTC
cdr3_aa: CASSQDLAGYNEQFF

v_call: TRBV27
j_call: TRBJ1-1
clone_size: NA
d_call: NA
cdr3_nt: TGTGCCAGCAGTTTATCTCCTACCTTGAACACTGAAGCTTTCTTT
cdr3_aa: CASSLSPTLNTEAFF

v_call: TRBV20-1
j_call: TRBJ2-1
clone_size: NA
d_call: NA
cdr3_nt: TGCAGTGCTAGTGAGGTAAATGAGCAGTTCTTC
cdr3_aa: CSASEVNEQFF

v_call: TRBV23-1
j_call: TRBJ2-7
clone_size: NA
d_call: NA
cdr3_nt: TGCGCCAGCAGTCACCCTCCTGAAGACAGTGCCCTTTACGAGCAGTACTTC
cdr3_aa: CASSHPPEDSALYEQYF

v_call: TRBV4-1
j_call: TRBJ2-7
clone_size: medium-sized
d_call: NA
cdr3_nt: TGCGCCAGCAGCCAAGAGCGGGACCTATCCTACGAGCAGTACTTC
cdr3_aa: CASSQERDLSYEQYF

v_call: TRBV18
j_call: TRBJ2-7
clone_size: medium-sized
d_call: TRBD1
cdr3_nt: TGTGCCAGCTCACCACACAGGGGGAACTACGAGCAGTACTTC
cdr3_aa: CASSPHRGNYEQYF

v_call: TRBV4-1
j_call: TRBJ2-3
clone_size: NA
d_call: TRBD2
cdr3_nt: TGCGCCAGCAGCCTCGGACTAGCGGGGGCAGATACGCAGTATTTT
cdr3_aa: CASSLGLAGADTQYF

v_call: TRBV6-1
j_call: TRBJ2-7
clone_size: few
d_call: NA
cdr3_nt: TGTGCCAGCAGTGAAGCCGACAGCAACTACGAGCAGTACTTC
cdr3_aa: CASSEADSNYEQYF

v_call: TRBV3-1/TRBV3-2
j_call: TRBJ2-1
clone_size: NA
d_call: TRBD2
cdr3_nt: TGTGCCAGCAGCCTCTTCGCGGGAGTAAAAAGCAATGAGCAGTTCTTC
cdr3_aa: CASSLFAGVKSNEQFF

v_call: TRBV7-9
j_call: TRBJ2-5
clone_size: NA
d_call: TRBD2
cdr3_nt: TGTGCCAGCAGCTTAGAGGGCGGGAGTGAGACCCAGTACTTC
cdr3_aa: CASSLEGGSETQYF

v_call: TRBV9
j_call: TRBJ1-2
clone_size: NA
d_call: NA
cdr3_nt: TGTGCCAGCAGCGGAGGTAGCAACTCCTATGGCTACACCTTC
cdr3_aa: CASSGGSNSYGYTF

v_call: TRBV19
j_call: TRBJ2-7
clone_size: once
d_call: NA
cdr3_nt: TGTGCCAGTAGTACCCCCCTGGGGGGTACGTACGAGCAGTACTTC
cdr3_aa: CASSTPLGGTYEQYF

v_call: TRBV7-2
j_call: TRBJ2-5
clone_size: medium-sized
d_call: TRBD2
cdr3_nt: TGTGCCAGCAGCTTGGGACTAGCGGGAGCAGAGACCCAGTACTTC
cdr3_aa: CASSLGLAGAETQYF

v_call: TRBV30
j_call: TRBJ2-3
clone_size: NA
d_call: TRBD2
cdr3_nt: TGTGCCTGGGCCGGACTAGCGGGGGGGGAGGGCACAGATACGCAGTATTTT
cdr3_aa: CAWAGLAGGEGTDTQYF

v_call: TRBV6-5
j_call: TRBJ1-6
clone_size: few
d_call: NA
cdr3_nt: TGTGCCAGCAGTTACTCAACAGGGTACCCTTCACCCCTCCACTTT
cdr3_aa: CASSYSTGYPSPLHF

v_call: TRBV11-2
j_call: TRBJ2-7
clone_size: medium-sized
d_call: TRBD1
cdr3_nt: TGTGCCAGCAGCTTACCCTCCGGGACAGGGTCATCCTACGAGCAGTACTTC
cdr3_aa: CASSLPSGTGSSYEQYF